A single sample gave rise to the 19 T cell receptor beta chains below, sequenced in a study of OX40 agonist ivuxolimab in advanced cancers. Profiling relied on immunoSEQ multiplex PCR, and the TCRdb table lists in-frame clones only, not all of them. The table shows some 90,000 clones, with more than 70% occurring only once. Sequencing used CD4+ or CD8+ T cells sorted from blood, obtained in a trial of the OX40 agonist ivuxolimab. The source of these receptors is an adult with an advanced solid tumor such as melanoma, head and neck, liver or kidney cancer.

This sequence joins TRBV7-2 and TRBJ2-2; 7 bases line up with TRBD1. Germline assignment: CDR1 SGHTA and CDR2 FQGNSA. The CDR3 sequence is 15 residues long. After removal of 5 bases from V and 5 bases from J, the junction contained 8 bases not matched to a gene. Written as DNA, the CDR3 is TGTGCCAGCAGCCCCGGGACAGATAAAACCGGGGAGCTGTTTTTT. Protein: CASSPGTDKTGELFF.

The chain links TRBV7-2 to TRBJ1-2; tentative D call: TRBD1 (5 bases). The germline V gene has CDR1 SGHTA and CDR2 FQGNSA. V lost 4 bases to trimming and J lost 7 bases, with 16 bases between them. The CDR3 runs to 14 residues. The CDR3 nucleotides are TGTGCCAGCAGCTCTCCGGGACTCCGCCGTGGCTACACCTTC. As protein: CASSSPGLRRGYTF. Combining the CDR3 with reference TRBV7-2 and TRBJ1-2 gives the whole variable domain GAGVSQSPSNKVTEKGKDVELRCDPISGHTALYWYRQSLGQGLEFLIYFQGNSAPDKSGLPSDRFSAERTGGSVSTLTIQRTQQEDSAVYLCASSSPGLRRGYTFGSGTRLTVV.

V is TRBV10-1 and J is TRBJ2-7; D is perhaps TRBD2 (5 bases). This CDR3 is built from 12 residues. Germline loops: CDR1 WNHNN, CDR2 SYGVQD (reference sequence). V was cut by 7 bases and J by 4 bases, with 11 bases left in between. The CDR3 DNA is TGCGCCAGCAAGGGAGCCGGATACGAGCAGTACTTC. It codes for CASKGAGYEQYF.

This sequence joins TRBV19 and TRBJ1-5, with D perhaps matching TRBD1 (5 bases). The CDR3 consists of 16 residues. V was pared by 7 bases and J by 2 bases, with 18 bases between. Germline-derived CDR1 and CDR2 are LNHDA and SQIVND (reference sequence). The CDR3 spells CASTPMAGFGNQPQHF. DNA for the CDR3: TGTGCCAGTACCCCAATGGCAGGGTTTGGCAATCAGCCCCAGCATTTT. The full variable domain, its missing parts supplied by reference TRBV19 and TRBJ1-5, is DGGITQSPKYLFRKEGQNVTLSCEQNLNHDAMYWYRQDPGQGLRLIYYSQIVNDFQKGDIAEGYSVSREKKESFPLTVTSAQKNPTAFYLCASTPMAGFGNQPQHFGDGTRLSIL.

The gene calls are TRBV29-1 and TRBJ2-1; 8 bases are a match to TRBD1. CDR3 length: 14 amino acids. Germline CDR1 SQVTM, CDR2 ANQGSEA. V lost 7 bases to trimming and J lost 5 bases; unmatched junction nucleotides: 10. In DNA, the CDR3 is TGCAGCGCTGGAGCCGGGACAGGTGACAATGAGCAGTTCTTC. This encodes CSAGAGTGDNEQFF.

V gene TRBV19 combines with J gene TRBJ1-2; a possible D gene is TRBD1 (5 bases). Trimming left V 7 bases short and J 8 bases short, with 20 bases between. The CDR3 sequence is 14 residues long. CDR1 is LNHDA and CDR2 is SQIVND in the germline V gene (reference sequence). The CDR3 region is CASNRYGAFTGYTF. The CDR3 region has the DNA TGTGCCAGTAATAGATACGGGGCTTTCACGGGCTACACCTTC.

The gene calls are TRBV11-3 and TRBJ1-2; D uncertain. Trimming took off 6 bases at V and 6 bases at J, with 14 bases between the two ends. From germline, CDR1 is SGHNT and CDR2 YENEEA. This CDR3 has 13 residues. Written as DNA, the CDR3 is TGTGCCAGCAGATCCCCCCTCCTAGATGGCTACACCTTC. This encodes CASRSPLLDGYTF.

Here the CDR3 DNA reads TGTGCCAGCAGTGAAGAGGACTTCGCTGAAGCTTTCTTT. The encoded protein is CASSEEDFAEAFF. This sequence joins TRBV6-1 and TRBJ1-1; D is uncertain. Trimming took off 1 base at V and 6 bases at J, with 9 bases between the two ends. The length of the CDR3 is 13 residues. In germline, CDR1 is MNHNS, CDR2 SASEGT.

This clone was recorded only once. V and J are TRBV19 and TRBJ1-2, with D tentatively TRBD1 (5 bases). The V end lost 5 bases, the J end lost 8 bases, and 15 bases lay between the germline ends. The V gene's germline CDR1 is LNHDA and CDR2 SQIVND (reference sequence). This CDR3 spans 13 amino acids. CDR3 region: CASSLRGGVGYTF. The CDR3 DNA is TGTGCCAGTAGTCTACGGGGAGGGGTCGGCTACACCTTC.

The chain recombines TRBV11-2 with TRBJ1-1; TRBD1 agrees at 7 bases. The V gene end was trimmed by 0 bases and the J gene end by 1 base; junction bases not matched to a gene: 5. CDR3 length: 16 residues. From germline, CDR1 is SGHAT and CDR2 FQNNGV. The CDR3 loop is CASSLDGGGSNTEAFF. The CDR3, as DNA: TGTGCCAGCAGCTTAGATGGAGGGGGCTCGAACACTGAAGCTTTCTTT.

V gene TRBV5-1 combines with J gene TRBJ2-7, with 9 positions matching TRBD1. The CDR3 runs 14 residues. The junction had 7 bases not matched to a gene; V was cut back by 2 bases and J by 7 bases. Germline V gene data show CDR1 as SGHRS and CDR2 as YFSETQ. The CDR3, as DNA: TGCGCCAGCAGCTTCCGGGACAGGGCGGGTGAGCAGTACTTC. It encodes CASSFRDRAGEQYF.

The chain carries TRBV18 and TRBJ1-5; TRBD1 might be the D (5 bases). This CDR3 has 14 residues. Trimming stripped 3 bases from V and 4 bases from J, with 10 bases between. CDR1 KGHSH and CDR2 LQKENI come from the germline V gene. CDR3 nucleotides: TGTGCCAGCTCACCGGGGCAAGAAAATCAGCCCCAGCATTTT. Translating gives CASSPGQENQPQHF.

The chain carries TRBV21-1 and TRBJ2-7; the table names TRBD1, a call not compared with the DNA. TRBV21-1 has pseudogene status. The CDR3 extends over 16 amino acids. DNA for the CDR3: TGTGCCAGCAGCAAAGGGGACAGGACAAGCTCCTACGAGCAGTACGTC. This codes for CASSKGDRTSSYEQYV.

V and J are TRBV5-4 and TRBJ1-3, with D perhaps matching TRBD1 (5 bases). The V end lost 3 bases, the J end lost 2 bases, and 15 bases lay between the germline ends. This CDR3 is built from 16 residues. In germline, CDR1 is SGHNT, CDR2 YYREEE (reference sequence). The CDR3 DNA follows: TGTGCCAGCAGCTCGAGGGCTCAAGGGGCTGGAAACACCATATATTTT. Translating it yields CASSSRAQGAGNTIYF.

The CDR3 DNA sequence: TGTGCCAGTACCCCGGGACGGCCAAGCACAGATACGCAGTATTTT. Its translation is CASTPGRPSTDTQYF. The V gene is TRBV19, the J gene TRBJ2-3; D possibly matches TRBD1 or TRBD2 (5 bases each). The length of the CDR3 is 15 residues. Trimming pared 7 bases from V and 0 bases from J, leaving 14 bases between. From germline, CDR1 is LNHDA and CDR2 SQIVND (reference sequence).

V is TRBV7-9 and J is TRBJ2-2; either TRBD1 or TRBD2 may supply D (5 bases each). Germline V gene sequence: CDR1 SEHNR, CDR2 FQNEAQ (reference sequence). This CDR3 contains 15 residues. V was pared by 7 bases and J by 4 bases, with 16 bases between. The CDR3 sequence: CASTGTGAGTGELFF. CDR3 nucleotides: TGTGCCAGCACCGGGACGGGTGCTGGCACCGGGGAGCTGTTTTTT. Complete variable domain (other parts from reference TRBV7-9 and TRBJ2-2): DTGVSQNPRHKITKRGQNVTFRCDPISEHNRLYWYRQTLGQGPEFLTYFQNEAQLEKSRLLSDRFSAERPKGSFSTLEIQRTEQGDSAMYLCASTGTGAGTGELFFGEGSRLTVL.

The chain recombines TRBV6-1 with TRBJ2-5; 9 positions match TRBD1. The CDR3 sequence is 17 residues long. The germline V gene encodes CDR1 MNHNS and CDR2 SASEGT. V lost 0 bases and J lost 4; bases outside the gene matches: 9. The CDR3 loop is CASSEAWGTGRRETQYF. Written as DNA, the CDR3 is TGTGCCAGCAGTGAAGCGTGGGGGACAGGGAGGCGAGAGACCCAGTACTTC.

This chain connects TRBV7-2 to TRBJ1-1; 7 bases map to TRBD1. The V segment lost 2 bases and the J segment 5 bases; nucleotides outside the gene matches: 5. Germline V gives CDR1 SGHTA, CDR2 FQGNSA. This CDR3 region has 14 residues. Here the CDR3 DNA reads TGTGCCAGCAGCTTATACAGGGGCGAGACTGAAGCTTTCTTT. Protein: CASSLYRGETEAFF.

The chain combines TRBV30 with TRBJ2-5, with TRBD2 matching over 9 bases. CDR3 length: 14 amino acids. The V segment lost 2 bases and the J segment 2 bases; nucleotides outside the gene matches: 3. In germline, CDR1 is GTSNPN, CDR2 SVGIG (reference sequence). The CDR3 DNA sequence: TGTGCCTGGAGTAGCGGGAGGCGTCAAGAGACCCAGTACTTC. Translation: CAWSSGRRQETQYF.